The 23 T cell receptor beta chains in this list originate from one sample, sequenced in a study of blood T cell repertoires in COVID-19. The protocol was immunoSEQ multiplex PCR, while the TCRdb copy is restricted to in-frame clones and leaves out a portion. The sample yields more than 300,000 clones, more than 75% seen once. Sequenced: PBMCs or T cells enriched from blood (not recorded which). These TCRs come from a woman under 30 who had recovered from COVID-19.

This rearrangement joins TRBV6-5 to TRBJ1-2, with 9 bases aligning to TRBD1. V lost 5 bases to trimming and J lost 8 bases; unmatched junction nucleotides: 9. CDR3 length: 14 amino acids. From germline, CDR1 is MNHEY and CDR2 SVGAGI. CDR3 DNA sequence: TGTGCCAGCAGTACCCCGGGACAGGGAGGCGGCTACACCTTC. This encodes CASSTPGQGGGYTF.

The rearrangement links TRBV28 to TRBJ1-1; TRBD1 is a possible D gene (6 bases). V was clipped by 6 bases and J by 8 bases, with 25 bases between them. The CDR3 spans 16 residues. Germline assignment: CDR1 MDHEN and CDR2 SYDVKM. CDR3 DNA: TGTGCCAGCAGGGCGCAGGGGCGCCTTAACCGAAACGAAGCTTTCTTT. Translating it yields CASRAQGRLNRNEAFF.

The chain couples TRBV18 to TRBJ1-4; no clear D. The CDR3 is 14 residues long. V was trimmed by 6 bases and J by 0 bases, leaving 8 bases between them. CDR1 is KGHSH, CDR2 LQKENI, per germline. The CDR3, as DNA: TGTGCCAGCTCTGCTACCGCAACTAATGAAAAACTGTTTTTT. Encoded protein: CASSATATNEKLFF. The variable domain in full, completed from reference TRBV18 and TRBJ1-4, reads NAGVMQNPRHLVRRRGQEARLRCSPMKGHSHVYWYRQLPEEGLKFMVYLQKENIIDESGMPKERFSAEFPKEGPSILRIQQVVRGDSAAYFCASSATATNEKLFFGSGTQLSVL.

This chain joins TRBV5-1 and TRBJ2-7; D is uncertain. CDR1 and CDR2 (germline): SGHRS, YFSETQ. There are 14 residues in the CDR3. Between the trimmed V and J ends, which lost 0 bases and 3 bases, there was a span of 10 bases. The CDR3 region is CASSLEVQNYEQYF. In nucleotides, the CDR3 is TGCGCCAGCAGCTTGGAGGTACAGAACTACGAGCAGTACTTC.

The chain has TRBV7-3 and TRBJ2-5; a possible D gene is TRBD1 (5 bases). The CDR3 consists of 13 residues. CDR1 and CDR2 from the germline V gene are SGHTA and FQGTGA. The V gene lost 2 bases and the J gene lost 4 bases, with 8 bases spanning the gap. CDR3 region: CASSLGAVETQYF. Here the CDR3 DNA reads TGTGCCAGCAGCTTAGGGGCCGTAGAGACCCAGTACTTC.

The V call is TRBV18, the J call TRBJ2-1, with 7 bases matching TRBD2. From germline, CDR1 is KGHSH and CDR2 LQKENI. Germline trimming cut 2 bases from V and 3 bases from J; bases unmatched to any gene: 16. CDR3 size: 19 residues. The CDR3 loop is CASSPTSGGPIGNYNEQFF. CDR3 DNA sequence: TGTGCCAGCTCACCAACATCGGGAGGACCGATAGGGAACTACAATGAGCAGTTCTTC.

Of note for this clone: The sample has other DNA sequences that encode this CDR3 too. This chain connects TRBV5-1 to TRBJ1-6; weak D call: TRBD1 (5 bases). CDR1 SGHRS and CDR2 YFSETQ come from the germline V gene. Trimming shortened V by 0 bases and J by 9 bases, and 7 bases separated the two germline ends. The CDR3 totals 13 residues. The CDR3 loop is CASSLVQGSPLHF. The CDR3 DNA reads TGCGCCAGCAGCTTGGTTCAGGGTTCACCCCTCCACTTT.

This chain uses TRBV9 with TRBJ1-2; TRBD1 is a possible D gene (6 bases). The germline CDR1 and CDR2 sequences are SGDLS and YYNGEE. The CDR3 is made up of 14 amino acids. V lost 3 bases, J lost 7 bases, and 16 bases lay in between. The CDR3 coding sequence is TGTGCCAGCAGCGCAGGGGTTTTAAAGAGTGGCTACACCTTC. Encoded protein: CASSAGVLKSGYTF.

The chain carries TRBV28 and TRBJ1-2, with D unclear. The CDR3 consists of 13 residues. Germline V gene lookup returns CDR1 MDHEN and CDR2 SYDVKM. The germline V and J ends were trimmed by 6 bases and 5 bases, with 13 bases remaining between them. The CDR3 is CASSPQGAYGYTF. CDR3 in DNA: TGTGCCAGCAGCCCCCAAGGAGCTTATGGCTACACCTTC.

The chain links TRBV5-1 to TRBJ1-2; 10 positions match TRBD1. CDR3 length equals 14 residues. With V trimmed by 3 bases and J by 7 bases, 6 bases remained unmatched. Germline loops: CDR1 SGHRS, CDR2 YFSETQ. CDR3 DNA: TGCGCCAGCAGCTCCGGGACAGGGGATCTTGGCTACACCTTC. This encodes CASSSGTGDLGYTF. Full variable domain (missing parts from reference TRBV5-1 and TRBJ1-2): KAGVTQTPRYLIKTRGQQVTLSCSPISGHRSVSWYQQTPGQGLQFLFEYFSETQRNKGNFPGRFSGRQFSNSRSEMNVSTLELGDSALYLCASSSGTGDLGYTFGSGTRLTVV.

This chain joins TRBV2 and TRBJ1-1; possible D gene TRBD1, 5 bases. Trimming stripped 3 bases from V and 6 bases from J, with 14 bases between. The CDR3 is 14 residues long. Germline V gene sequence: CDR1 SNHLY, CDR2 FYNNEI. CDR3: CASSDPRVGAEAFF. The DNA for the CDR3 is TGTGCCAGCAGTGACCCCAGGGTAGGCGCTGAAGCTTTCTTT. The complete variable domain, with remaining parts taken from reference TRBV2 and TRBJ1-1, reads EPEVTQTPSHQVTQMGQEVILRCVPISNHLYFYWYRQILGQKVEFLVSFYNNEISEKSEIFDDQFSVERPDGSNFTLKIRSTKLEDSAMYFCASSDPRVGAEAFFGQGTRLTVV.

This clone was counted between two and nine times. The chain links TRBV4-1 to TRBJ1-2, with a possible D match to TRBD1 (6 bases). The germline gives CDR1 MGHRA, CDR2 YSYEKL. The V gene lost 4 bases and the J gene lost 7 bases, with 13 bases spanning the gap. There are 13 residues in the CDR3. The CDR3 here is CASSPVGGRGYTF. CDR3 nucleotide sequence: TGCGCCAGCAGCCCGGTTGGGGGCCGTGGCTACACCTTC.

The genes are TRBV13 and TRBJ1-2; tentative D call: TRBD1 (5 bases). CDR3 length: 15 residues. With 5 bases removed from V and 1 base from J, the gap between germline ends came to 14 bases. Germline CDR1 and CDR2: PRHDT and FYEKMQ (reference sequence). Written as DNA, the CDR3 is TGTGCCAGCAGCCTAAGGGGCGGAAGTAACTATGGCTACACCTTC. Translation: CASSLRGGSNYGYTF.

This chain joins TRBV5-1 and TRBJ2-1; 8 bases agree with TRBD1. CDR1 SGHRS and CDR2 YFSETQ come from the germline V gene. The CDR3 extends over 18 amino acids. V trimming: 3 bases; J trimming: 6 bases; junction bases outside the gene matches: 17. In DNA form, the CDR3 reads TGCGCCAGCAGCTCGAGCCAAATCGGACAGGGAAGCGGCAATGAGCAGTTCTTC. It codes for CASSSSQIGQGSGNEQFF.

This rearrangement joins TRBV27 to TRBJ2-3, with D perhaps TRBD1 (6 bases). This CDR3 comprises 15 residues. Germline V gene data show CDR1 as MNHEY and CDR2 as SMNVEV (reference sequence). Trimming took off 3 bases at V and 6 bases at J, with 16 bases between the two ends. CDR3 DNA: TGTGCCAGCAGTTTGATCGGCAGGGGCTGGGATACGCAGTATTTT. Its protein is CASSLIGRGWDTQYF.

This chain joins TRBV2 and TRBJ2-3, with 8 bases matching TRBD2. Trimming took 0 bases from V and 0 from J; bases not matched to a gene: 2. Per germline, CDR1 SNHLY and CDR2 FYNNEI. The CDR3 extends over 16 amino acids. CDR3: CASSEATSASTDTQYF. CDR3 sequence (DNA): TGTGCCAGCAGTGAAGCGACTAGCGCCAGCACAGATACGCAGTATTTT.

The chain has TRBV30 and TRBJ1-3, with D maybe TRBD1 (5 bases). Germline V CDR1 and CDR2: GTSNPN, SVGIG (reference sequence). V was trimmed by 5 bases and J by 4 bases, leaving 9 bases between them. The CDR3 sequence is 12 residues long. The DNA of the CDR3 is TGTGCCTGGGGGGCCTCGGGAAACACCATATATTTT. Translating gives CAWGASGNTIYF.

The chain has TRBV11-1 and TRBJ2-7; D perhaps matches TRBD1 (5 bases). The CDR3 sequence is 13 residues long. The germline V gene encodes CDR1 SGHAT and CDR2 FQDESV (reference sequence). The germline V and J ends were trimmed by 5 bases and 3 bases, with 11 bases remaining between them. The CDR3 spells CASSQATGYEQYF. For the CDR3, the DNA is TGTGCCAGCAGCCAAGCTACAGGCTACGAGCAGTACTTC.

The chain combines TRBV24-1 with TRBJ2-3, with a possible D match to TRBD2 (6 bases). CDR3 length equals 14 residues. Germline V gene sequence: CDR1 KGHDR, CDR2 SFDVKD. V lost 5 bases and J lost 0, with 8 bases in between. CDR3 loop: CATSVGGSTDTQYF. In DNA form, the CDR3 reads TGTGCCACCAGTGTGGGAGGTAGCACAGATACGCAGTATTTT.

A word on this clone: Other nucleotide sequences in the sample specify the same CDR3. The chain joins TRBV5-1 to TRBJ2-7, with 9 nucleotides matching TRBD2. There are 15 residues in the CDR3. Germline V lookup: CDR1 SGHRS, CDR2 YFSETQ. The V gene end was trimmed by 2 bases and the J gene end by 4 bases; junction bases not matched to a gene: 7. The CDR3 sequence is CASSLAGGPSYEQYF. The CDR3 coding sequence is TGCGCCAGCAGCTTAGCGGGGGGTCCATCATACGAGCAGTACTTC.

Only one count was recorded for this clone. The rearrangement joins TRBV5-1 to TRBJ1-1, with D tentatively TRBD1 (5 bases). The CDR3 has 13 amino acids. Trimming pared 0 bases from V and 6 bases from J, leaving 9 bases between. Germline CDR1 reads SGHRS; CDR2 reads YFSETQ. The CDR3 region is CASSLAGGAEAFF. The CDR3 DNA follows: TGCGCCAGCAGCTTGGCGGGGGGTGCTGAAGCTTTCTTT.

This clone was counted a single time. The V and J genes are TRBV3-1 (or the pseudogene TRBV3-2) and TRBJ2-7; tentative D call: TRBD1 (7 bases). From germline, CDR1 is LGHDT and CDR2 YNNKEL (reference sequence). Between the trimmed V and J ends, which lost 5 bases and 5 bases, there was a span of 16 bases. The CDR3 is made up of 14 amino acids. The CDR3 region has the DNA TGTGCCAGCAGCTTCCAGACAGGGAGGAACGAGCAGTACTTC. It codes for CASSFQTGRNEQYF.

The chain combines TRBV5-4 with TRBJ2-7; D gene uncertain. Germline CDR1 SGHNT, CDR2 YYREEE (reference sequence). The V and J ends lost 0 bases and 3 bases respectively, with 7 bases between them. The CDR3 runs 13 residues. CDR3 in amino acids: CASSLVGSYEQYF. CDR3 nucleotide sequence: TGTGCCAGCAGCTTGGTTGGCAGCTACGAGCAGTACTTC. Combining the CDR3 with reference TRBV5-4 and TRBJ2-7 gives the whole variable domain ETGVTQSPTHLIKTRGQQVTLRCSSQSGHNTVSWYQQALGQGPQFIFQYYREEENGRGNFPPRFSGLQFPNYSSELNVNALELDDSALYLCASSLVGSYEQYFGPGTRLTVT.